What follows are 21 T cell receptor beta chains derived from one specimen sequenced in a study of CD8 T cells in ankylosing spondylitis. TCRdb ran MiXCR on the 5' RACE reads and lists one entry per CDR3 protein. The sample shows some 340,000 distinct CDR3 sequences, around 15% of them seen only once. The sequenced sample was blood, either unsorted or a sorted T cell fraction (not recorded which). The origin of the receptors is a male donor with ankylosing spondylitis or in good health (not recorded which).

This clonotype was seen a few times. The V gene is TRBV5-1, the J gene TRBJ2-1, with 11 bases that match TRBD2. CDR1 is SGHRS and CDR2 is YFSETQ in the germline V gene. V trimming: 3 bases; J trimming: 0 bases; junction bases outside the gene matches: 8. This CDR3 is built from 18 residues. The DNA for the CDR3 is TGCGCCAGCAGCTCCCCTGGACTAGCGGGTTTCTCCTACAATGAGCAGTTCTTC. This gives the protein CASSSPGLAGFSYNEQFF.

This clonotype was recorded at least ten times. The rearrangement links TRBV7-2 to TRBJ1-2; TRBD1 matches 9 bases. The V gene's germline CDR1 is SGHTA and CDR2 FQGNSA. This CDR3 comprises 14 residues. The junction had 6 bases not matched to a gene; V was cut back by 4 bases and J by 6 bases. The CDR3 sequence is CASSSRQGGDGYTF. DNA of the CDR3: TGTGCCAGCAGCTCCCGACAGGGGGGTGATGGCTACACCTTC. Full variable domain (outside the CDR3, taken from reference TRBV7-2 and TRBJ1-2): GAGVSQSPSNKVTEKGKDVELRCDPISGHTALYWYRQSLGQGLEFLIYFQGNSAPDKSGLPSDRFSAERTGGSVSTLTIQRTQQEDSAVYLCASSSRQGGDGYTFGSGTRLTVV.

This rearrangement joins TRBV5-1 to TRBJ1-1, with D unclear. The CDR3 has 11 residues. The germline gives CDR1 SGHRS, CDR2 YFSETQ. Trimming stripped 4 bases from V and 7 bases from J, with 8 bases between. The CDR3 reads CASSIEGEAFF. For the CDR3, the DNA is TGCGCCAGCAGCATCGAGGGTGAAGCTTTCTTT. Combining the CDR3 with reference TRBV5-1 and TRBJ1-1 gives the whole variable domain KAGVTQTPRYLIKTRGQQVTLSCSPISGHRSVSWYQQTPGQGLQFLFEYFSETQRNKGNFPGRFSGRQFSNSRSEMNVSTLELGDSALYLCASSIEGEAFFGQGTRLTVV.

The gene calls are TRBV12-5 and TRBJ2-1; TRBD2 agrees at 15 bases. The CDR3 has 17 amino acids. From germline, CDR1 is LGHNT and CDR2 FRNRAP. J lost 2 bases, V lost 7 bases, and 6 bases had no gene match. The CDR3 DNA reads as TGTGCTAGTGCGGGACTAGCGGGAGGACGCACCTACAATGAGCAGTTCTTC. Amino acids: CASAGLAGGRTYNEQFF. Complete variable domain (other parts from reference TRBV12-5 and TRBJ2-1): DARVTQTPRHKVTEMGQEVTMRCQPILGHNTVFWYRQTMMQGLELLAYFRNRAPLDDSGMPKDRFSAEMPDATLATLKIQPSEPRDSAVYFCASAGLAGGRTYNEQFFGPGTRLTVL.

This chain uses TRBV2 with TRBJ2-7; 10 bases are shared with TRBD1. With V trimmed by 0 bases and J by 3 bases, 2 bases remained unmatched. CDR3 length: 15 residues. The germline CDR1 and CDR2 sequences are SNHLY and FYNNEI. As DNA, the CDR3 is TGTGCCAGCAGTGAAGCTCGGACAGGGGGCTACGAGCAGTACTTC. It specifies CASSEARTGGYEQYF.

The chain carries TRBV27 and TRBJ2-7; 7 positions match TRBD2. V lost 9 bases, J lost 3 bases, and 14 bases stayed unmatched. The germline CDR1 and CDR2 sequences are MNHEY and SMNVEV (reference sequence). The CDR3 has 15 residues. The CDR3 protein is CASRILPGLHYEQYF. The CDR3 DNA is TGTGCCAGTCGTATACTTCCGGGACTACACTACGAGCAGTACTTC.

This clonotype was counted many times. The chain combines TRBV5-1 with TRBJ1-1; TRBD1 might be the D (6 bases). V was pared by 2 bases and J by 8 bases, with 19 bases between. From germline, CDR1 is SGHRS and CDR2 YFSETQ. This CDR3 has 15 residues. The CDR3 nucleotides are TGCGCCAGCAGCTTTTCCTTACAGGGTCGTGTGGAAGCTTTCTTT. The encoded protein is CASSFSLQGRVEAFF.

This clonotype has ten or more counts. The chain is built from TRBV2 and TRBJ2-1, with 7 nucleotides matching TRBD2. V was pared by 6 bases and J by 2 bases, with 7 bases of the junction left unmatched. The CDR3 contains 15 residues. CDR1 and CDR2 from the germline V gene are SNHLY and FYNNEI. CDR3: CASRPTSAAYNEQFF. In nucleotides, the CDR3 is TGTGCCAGCAGGCCTACTAGCGCTGCCTACAATGAGCAGTTCTTC.

This clonotype came up once. The rearrangement uses TRBV7-9 and TRBJ1-1; D remains ambiguous. With 7 bases removed from V and 5 bases from J, the gap between germline ends came to 14 bases. In germline, CDR1 is SEHNR, CDR2 FQNEAQ (reference sequence). There are 13 residues in the CDR3. In DNA, the CDR3 is TGTGCCAGCACCCCTGGGAGTCGAACTGAAGCTTTCTTT. Translating it yields CASTPGSRTEAFF.

V is TRBV27 and J is TRBJ1-6, with D unresolved. This CDR3 spans 14 amino acids. From germline, CDR1 is MNHEY and CDR2 SMNVEV (reference sequence). V lost 2 bases and J lost 4, with 6 bases in between. CDR3 sequence: CASSLQTYNSPLHF. CDR3 DNA: TGTGCCAGCAGTTTACAGACATATAATTCACCCCTCCACTTT.

The CDR3 DNA reads TGTGCCAGCAGCCTCCCTCGGGGGACCAACAATGAGCAGTTCTTC. Translation gives CASSLPRGTNNEQFF. V usage is TRBV7-9 and J usage is TRBJ2-1; possibly TRBD2 for D (6 bases). The germline CDR1 and CDR2 sequences are SEHNR and FQNEAQ (reference sequence). Trimming shortened V by 5 bases and J by 5 bases, and 16 bases separated the two germline ends. This CDR3 is 15 amino acids long.

This chain links TRBV29-1 with TRBJ1-2; D gene unclear. CDR3 length equals 12 residues. The germline V and J ends were trimmed by 3 bases and 4 bases, with 9 bases remaining between them. Germline V CDR1 and CDR2: SQVTM, ANQGSEA. The CDR3 loop reads CSVETRLYGYTF. Here the CDR3 DNA reads TGCAGCGTTGAGACACGGCTCTATGGCTACACCTTC. The variable domain in full, completed from reference TRBV29-1 and TRBJ1-2, reads SAVISQKPSRDICQRGTSLTIQCQVDSQVTMMFWYRQQPGQSLTLIATANQGSEATYESGFVIDKFPISRPNLTFSTLTVSNMSPEDSSIYLCSVETRLYGYTFGSGTRLTVV.

V is TRBV20-1 and J is TRBJ2-1; D remains ambiguous. The CDR3 covers 9 residues. V was pared by 5 bases and J by 7 bases, with 3 bases between. Germline V CDR1 and CDR2: DFQATT, SNEGSKA (reference sequence). CDR3 nucleotides: TGCAGTGCTTCTAATGAGCAGTTCTTC. Protein product: CSASNEQFF.

This clonotype was detected only a few times. This chain connects TRBV5-1 to TRBJ1-3; no reliable D call. Looked up from germline, CDR1 is SGHRS and CDR2 is YFSETQ. The CDR3 is made up of 15 amino acids. Trimming removed 0 bases from V and 7 bases from J, with 14 bases in between. CDR3 region: CASSLGHSWENTIYF. The CDR3 DNA reads TGCGCCAGCAGCTTGGGGCACTCTTGGGAGAACACCATATATTTT.

The table lists this clonotype with a few counts. This chain links TRBV7-2 with TRBJ2-3; 7 bases are a match to TRBD1. This CDR3 has 14 residues. The V and J ends lost 3 bases and 1 base, in that order; junction bases with no gene match: 1. Per the germline V gene, CDR1 is SGHTA and CDR2 is FQGNSA. The CDR3 DNA is TGTGCCAGCAGCTTTGACAGGGGCACAGATACGCAGTATTTT. Protein product: CASSFDRGTDTQYF. The full variable domain, with the rest looked up from reference TRBV7-2 and TRBJ2-3, is GAGVSQSPSNKVTEKGKDVELRCDPISGHTALYWYRQSLGQGLEFLIYFQGNSAPDKSGLPSDRFSAERTGGSVSTLTIQRTQQEDSAVYLCASSFDRGTDTQYFGPGTRLTVL.

V is TRBV29-1 and J is TRBJ1-1, with 11 bases aligning to TRBD1. This CDR3 contains 12 residues. Germline CDR1 reads SQVTM; CDR2 reads ANQGSEA. V lost 6 bases to trimming and J lost 11 bases; unmatched junction nucleotides: 8. CDR3 DNA: TGCAGCGTGGGGGACAGGGGGTTAGGGGCTTTCTTT. Translation: CSVGDRGLGAFF. Supplemented by reference TRBV29-1 and TRBJ1-1, the full variable domain reads SAVISQKPSRDICQRGTSLTIQCQVDSQVTMMFWYRQQPGQSLTLIATANQGSEATYESGFVIDKFPISRPNLTFSTLTVSNMSPEDSSIYLCSVGDRGLGAFFGQGTRLTVV.

The chain carries TRBV12-3 or TRBV12-4 and TRBJ1-6, with D possibly TRBD1 on 6 matching bases. Trimming shortened V by 7 bases and J by 6 bases, and 10 bases separated the two germline ends. This CDR3 region has 13 residues. CDR3 sequence (DNA): TGTGCCAGCACCAAGGGGGGTAATTCACCCCTCCACTTT. Translation gives CASTKGGNSPLHF.

The table lists this clonotype with a few counts. The gene calls are TRBV9 and TRBJ2-5, with D hard to call. The CDR3 loop spans 14 amino acids. V lost 0 bases and J 5 bases, leaving 11 bases between the germline ends. Germline CDR1 is SGDLS and CDR2 is YYNGEE. The CDR3 sequence: CASSVGSLGETQYF. DNA of the CDR3: TGTGCCAGCAGCGTAGGTAGCTTAGGGGAGACCCAGTACTTC. Drawing the rest from reference TRBV9 and TRBJ2-5, the complete variable domain is DSGVTQTPKHLITATGQRVTLRCSPRSGDLSVYWYQQSLDQGLQFLIQYYNGEERAKGNILERFSAQQFPDLHSELNLSSLELGDSALYFCASSVGSLGETQYFGPGTRLLVL.

A few counts support this clonotype. V and J are TRBV7-2 and TRBJ1-1; D unresolved. The CDR3 contains 14 residues. Per the germline V gene, CDR1 is SGHTA and CDR2 is FQGNSA. Trimming took off 5 bases at V and 5 bases at J, with 15 bases between the two ends. The chain's CDR3 is CASSPRGILTEAFF. Here the CDR3 DNA reads TGTGCCAGCAGCCCTCGTGGGATTCTAACTGAAGCTTTCTTT.

This clonotype was observed a few times. The chain recombines TRBV6-5 with TRBJ1-3; TRBD1 matches 7 bases. The germline V gene has CDR1 MNHEY and CDR2 SVGAGI. The CDR3 totals 14 residues. Trimming at V came to 4 bases and at J to 4 bases, leaving 4 bases not matched to a gene. CDR3: CASSSPGQGNTIYF. The DNA of the CDR3 is TGTGCCAGCAGTTCGCCGGGACAGGGAAACACCATATATTTT.

This chain joins TRBV4-1 and TRBJ1-6, with TRBD1 matching 7 bases. The CDR3 totals 16 residues. CDR1 is MGHRA, CDR2 YSYEKL, per germline. Trimming cost V 0 bases and J 9 bases; bases outside gene matches: 8. This chain's CDR3 is CASSQDLDTGASPLHF. The CDR3, as DNA: TGCGCCAGCAGCCAAGATCTTGACACAGGGGCTTCACCCCTCCACTTT.